This T cell receptor beta chain was sequenced for a study of cytomegalovirus exposure and HLA in healthy donors. General study points: Being productive about 87% or about 30% of the time was typical of most TCR beta V segments in an earlier analysis. A later examination showed that TCR association rates differed by HLA locus, with DRB1 most and HLA-C fewest.

Germline V gene data show CDR1 as MNHNS and CDR2 as SASEGT. Trimming stripped 7 bases from V and 11 bases from J, with 14 bases between. This CDR3 spans 11 amino acids. This PCR relied on a set of 60 Vbeta primers and 13 Jbeta primers. TCRdb's table, derived via immunoSEQ multiplex PCR, lists solely in-frame clones and lacks some. In the table there are approximately 160,000 clones, about 77% of which are singletons. To note about this clone: The antigen remains undetermined.

This receptor was taken from a man in his late teens or twenties in good health and CMV-seropositive. The rearrangement links TRBV6-1 to TRBJ1-1; TRBD1 might be the D (6 bases). Sequenced material: PBMCs. CDR3: CASIWRQGAFF. CDR3 DNA: TGTGCCAGCATTTGGAGGCAGGGGGCTTTCTTT.